This TCR beta chain was observed in a study of CD8+CD57+ T cells in acquired aplastic anemia. Across the study: An average of around 3.5 ug of DNA was obtained from sorted CD4+ and CD8+ cells. General study points: Some 28 CD8+ CDR3 sequences occurred in both the patients and the controls. The study found no significant CD8+ Simpson's diversity difference between patients and controls.

About this clonotype: The antigen is unknown. At one boundary the junction diverges from the germline segment, which might be a read error.

The study profiled TCR beta VDJ and CDR3 using genomic DNA as template. TCRdb re-called the reads with MiXCR, one entry per CDR3 protein. This sample yields 150,000 to 200,000 distinct CDR3 sequences, of which less than 60% are seen a single time; under 1.2% belongs to the top ten. Germline values: CDR1 DFQATT, CDR2 SNEGSKA (reference sequence). CDR3 length: 15 residues. Patients who underwent sequencing had shown CD8+CD57+ cell expansion by flow cytometry. Patients had received no therapy at the time of blood sampling. This chain uses TRBV20-1 with TRBJ2-7, with 11 nucleotides matching TRBD2. The sequenced material came from sorted CD4+, CD8+, or CD8+CD57+ T cells (not recorded which) from PBMCs. This TCR was sampled from a human donor with aplastic anemia. The CDR3 is CSAEGQLAGVYEQYF. The CDR3 bases are TGCAGTGCAGAGGGCCAACTAGCGGGAGTGTACGAGCAGTATTTC.